A single sample is the source of the 17 T cell receptor beta chains below, sequenced in a study of shared clonotypes between healthy human individuals. Some clones are missing from TCRdb's copy, which holds only in-frame ones; the method was immunoSEQ multiplex PCR. The table shows approximately 500,000 clones, with around 73% occurring only once. The sequenced sample was PBMCs. These receptors were collected from a middle-aged woman in good health. Some clones in this sample may be carry-over from other donors' samples.

V usage is TRBV7-2 and J usage is TRBJ2-4; D tentatively reads TRBD1 or TRBD2 (5 bases each). Germline values: CDR1 SGHTA, CDR2 FQGNSA. The V end lost 1 base, the J end lost 7 bases, and 14 bases lay between the germline ends. CDR3 length equals 15 residues. This CDR3 is CASSLVATRGNIQYF. CDR3 DNA sequence: TGTGCCAGCAGCTTAGTGGCAACGAGGGGTAACATTCAGTACTTC.

The V and J genes are TRBV5-1 and TRBJ2-3; 9 positions agree with TRBD2. This CDR3 has 14 residues. V lost 4 bases and J lost 10; bases outside the gene matches: 10. Germline-derived CDR1 and CDR2 are SGHRS and YFSETQ. CDR3 protein: CASSPGTSSRPQYF. The CDR3 DNA follows: TGCGCCAGCAGCCCTGGGACTAGCAGCCGACCGCAGTATTTT.

The chain is built from TRBV2 and TRBJ2-5; 9 bases are a match to TRBD2. The V gene's germline CDR1 is SNHLY and CDR2 FYNNEI. The V segment lost 3 bases and the J segment 5 bases; nucleotides outside the gene matches: 13. The CDR3 is made up of 17 amino acids. CDR3 sequence (DNA): TGTGCCAGCAGTGAGACGCAACCCTTAGCGGGAGCCGAGACCCAGTACTTC. Its protein product is CASSETQPLAGAETQYF.

This clone was recorded a few times. V is TRBV7-8 and J is TRBJ1-5; maybe TRBD1 (5 bases). Trimming removed 5 bases at V and 4 bases at J, with 9 bases between. The CDR3 consists of 13 residues. Germline V gene lookup returns CDR1 SGHVS and CDR2 FQNEAQ. The CDR3 DNA reads as TGTGCCAGCAGCGGAGCAGGGAATCAGCCCCAGCATTTT. Residues: CASSGAGNQPQHF.

The V gene is TRBV28, the J gene TRBJ2-7; TRBD2 is a possible D gene (6 bases). Germline CDR1 MDHEN, CDR2 SYDVKM. The CDR3 spans 13 residues. Trimming removed 6 bases from V and 1 base from J, with 10 bases in between. CDR3 in amino acids: CASSHGGSYEQYF. CDR3 sequence (DNA): TGTGCCAGCAGCCACGGAGGGTCCTACGAGCAGTACTTC.

This sequence joins TRBV5-1 and TRBJ1-1; TRBD1 matches 8 bases. The CDR3 consists of 15 residues. The V gene end was trimmed by 4 bases and the J gene end by 7 bases; junction bases not matched to a gene: 12. Per germline, CDR1 SGHRS and CDR2 YFSETQ. Here the CDR3 DNA reads TGCGCCAGCAGCCCGGACAACTTAGGGACAGGTGAAGCTTTCTTT. Protein sequence: CASSPDNLGTGEAFF.

The CDR3 sequence is CASSRGGTGNYGYTF. CDR3 coding DNA: TGTGCCAGCAGCCGAGGGGGGACAGGGAACTATGGCTACACCTTC. The rearrangement links TRBV6-5 to TRBJ1-2; 9 nucleotides line up with TRBD1. In germline, CDR1 is MNHEY, CDR2 SVGAGI. V gave up 6 bases and J gave up 2 bases; unmatched junction bases: 7. This CDR3 is 15 amino acids long.

With regard to this clone: This CDR3 is also generated by other DNA sequences in the sample. The chain joins TRBV7-3 to TRBJ2-2; 7 bases agree with TRBD1. The CDR3 consists of 15 residues. The V gene's germline CDR1 is SGHTA and CDR2 FQGTGA. The J segment lost 0 bases and the V segment lost 6 bases, leaving 4 bases of the junction unmatched. CDR3 sequence: CASSPDRTNTGELFF. The CDR3 DNA reads as TGTGCCAGCAGTCCGGACAGGACGAACACCGGGGAGCTGTTTTTT. Combining the CDR3 with reference TRBV7-3 and TRBJ2-2 gives the whole variable domain GAGVSQTPSNKVTEKGKYVELRCDPISGHTALYWYRQSLGQGPEFLIYFQGTGAADDSGLPNDRFFAVRPEGSVSTLKIQRTERGDSAVYLCASSPDRTNTGELFFGEGSRLTVL.

This chain links TRBV10-3 with TRBJ1-1; TRBD1 agrees at 8 bases. With V trimmed by 6 bases and J by 1 base, 4 bases remained unmatched. This CDR3 is built from 14 residues. In germline, CDR1 is ENHRY, CDR2 SYGVKD. CDR3 nucleotides: TGTGCCATCAGGGCAGGGGGCGAGAACACTGAAGCTTTCTTT. Protein sequence: CAIRAGGENTEAFF.

The chain couples TRBV25-1 to TRBJ1-2; 9 positions agree with TRBD1. V lost 6 bases and J lost 8; bases outside the gene matches: 7. Germline CDR1 MGHDK, CDR2 SYGVNS. This CDR3 has 13 amino acids. CDR3 loop: CASREQGADGYTF. The CDR3 DNA sequence: TGTGCCAGCAGAGAACAGGGGGCAGACGGCTACACCTTC.

A note on this clone: The same CDR3 arises from other DNA sequences in this sample as well. The chain is built from TRBV9 and TRBJ1-1; the D is unclear. Germline lookup yields CDR1 SGDLS and CDR2 YYNGEE. Trimming removed 0 bases at V and 4 bases at J, with 7 bases between. The CDR3 runs to 13 residues. The CDR3 is CASSVGRSTEAFF. In DNA, the CDR3 is TGTGCCAGCAGCGTAGGCCGGAGCACTGAAGCTTTCTTT.

The rearrangement uses TRBV5-1 and TRBJ2-1, with TRBD2 matching 13 bases. The V gene's germline CDR1 is SGHRS and CDR2 YFSETQ. V shed 4 bases, J shed 6 bases, and the junction held 10 bases outside the gene matches. The CDR3 extends over 17 amino acids. The CDR3: CASSIIPGTSGTNEQFF. In DNA form, the CDR3 reads TGCGCCAGCAGCATAATCCCCGGGACTAGCGGGACCAATGAGCAGTTCTTC.

The chain combines TRBV6-5 with TRBJ2-5, with TRBD1 matching 9 bases. CDR3 length: 14 amino acids. Trimming removed 4 bases from V and 1 base from J; junction bases left unmatched: 1. Germline values: CDR1 MNHEY, CDR2 SVGAGI. This chain's CDR3 is CASSSQGAQETQYF. The CDR3 coding sequence is TGTGCCAGCAGTTCACAGGGGGCCCAAGAGACCCAGTACTTC.

This chain joins TRBV28 and TRBJ2-4; either TRBD1 or TRBD2 may fit D (5 bases each). Trimming removed 4 bases at V and 3 bases at J, with 7 bases between. Germline V gene sequence: CDR1 MDHEN, CDR2 SYDVKM. The CDR3 is 13 amino acids. CDR3: CASSSGLKNIQYF. CDR3 coding DNA: TGTGCCAGCAGTTCGGGGCTCAAAAACATTCAGTACTTC.

The chain combines TRBV27 with TRBJ2-7; no firm D call. CDR1 and CDR2 from the germline V gene are MNHEY and SMNVEV (reference sequence). Trimming took 4 bases from V and 3 from J, leaving 16 bases between them. This CDR3 is built from 15 residues. CDR3 protein: CASSSDPKPLYEQYF. CDR3 nucleotide sequence: TGTGCCAGCAGTTCCGACCCGAAGCCCCTCTACGAGCAGTACTTC.

Many counts were recorded for this clone. The rearrangement uses TRBV19 and TRBJ1-1; D may be TRBD1 (5 bases). The CDR3 has 16 residues. Germline-derived CDR1 and CDR2 are LNHDA and SQIVND (reference sequence). V shed 2 bases and J shed 0 bases, with 13 bases lying between them. CDR3 DNA sequence: TGTGCCAGTAGTATAAGGGCCGGGGGGGTGAACACTGAAGCTTTCTTT. Translated: CASSIRAGGVNTEAFF.

This clone was observed a handful of times. This chain links TRBV5-5 with TRBJ2-7; 7 bases are shared with TRBD2. Trimming cost V 4 bases and J 4 bases; bases outside gene matches: 8. The germline gives CDR1 SGHKS, CDR2 YYEKEE (reference sequence). The CDR3 totals 14 residues. This CDR3 reads CASSPGGWGYEQYF. In DNA, the CDR3 is TGTGCCAGCAGCCCGGGGGGTTGGGGATACGAGCAGTACTTC.